This is a list of T cell receptor beta chains from one sample in a study of cytomegalovirus exposure and HLA in healthy donors. Sequenced by immunoSEQ multiplex PCR; TCRdb stores in-frame clones only, minus some. The data hold fewer than 250,000 clones, with 85% observed a single time. The material sequenced was PBMCs. The source of these receptors is a human donor in good health. Each CDR3 is given with its conserved first and last residue. The order of the fields is J gene, D gene, V gene, clone size, CDR3 protein, CDR3 DNA. The D gene is left open where the match is weak. Some rows have no size entry. The others give once, few or many, or a class for an expanded clone.

J: TRBJ1-1; D: TRBD1; V: TRBV10-3; size: -; CDR3: CAISRQGTNTEAFF; DNA: TGTGCCATCAGTCGACAGGGAACTAACACTGAAGCTTTCTTT
J: TRBJ2-1; D: -; V: TRBV7-2; size: -; CDR3: CASSLDLASYNEQFF; DNA: TGTGCCAGCAGCTTAGACCTAGCCTCCTACAATGAGCAGTTCTTC
J: TRBJ2-3; D: -; V: TRBV7-2; size: -; CDR3: CASSLVGPLDTQYF; DNA: TGTGCCAGCAGCTTAGTGGGCCCTTTAGATACGCAGTATTTT
J: TRBJ2-1; D: TRBD2; V: TRBV7-2; size: -; CDR3: CASSLVYAGEPDEQFF; DNA: TGTGCCAGCAGCTTAGTATACGCGGGAGAACCAGATGAGCAGTTCTTC
J: TRBJ2-1; D: TRBD2; V: TRBV4-3; size: once; CDR3: CASSPAGVGNEQFF; DNA: TGCGCCAGCAGCCCAGCGGGAGTTGGTAATGAGCAGTTCTTC
J: TRBJ1-4; D: -; V: TRBV27; size: -; CDR3: CASSLTRQGGEKLFF; DNA: TGTGCCAGCAGTTTAACCCGGCAGGGCGGCGAAAAACTGTTTTTT
J: TRBJ2-1; D: TRBD2; V: TRBV12-5; size: -; CDR3: CASGGSLAGFLYNEQFF; DNA: TGTGCTAGTGGGGGGTCTCTAGCGGGATTCTTGTACAATGAGCAGTTCTTC
J: TRBJ2-1; D: TRBD2; V: TRBV7-2; size: once; CDR3: CASSTRGAGGGNEQFF; DNA: TGTGCCAGCAGCACTCGGGGAGCGGGAGGGGGTAATGAGCAGTTCTTC
J: TRBJ2-3; D: TRBD2; V: TRBV9; size: -; CDR3: CASSPGLALTDTQYF; DNA: TGTGCCAGCAGCCCGGGACTAGCCCTCACAGATACGCAGTATTTT
J: TRBJ1-2; D: TRBD1; V: TRBV19; size: -; CDR3: CATGQGARSGGYTF; DNA: TGTGCCACCGGACAGGGGGCGAGAAGTGGTGGCTACACCTTC
J: TRBJ1-2; D: -; V: TRBV15; size: -; CDR3: CATSRDDLRDGGYTF; DNA: TGTGCCACCAGCAGAGATGATTTACGGGATGGTGGCTACACCTTC
J: TRBJ2-7; D: TRBD1; V: TRBV5-1; size: once; CDR3: CASSLGTGGAARYEQYF; DNA: TGCGCCAGCAGCTTGGGGACAGGGGGCGCTGCTCGCTACGAGCAGTACTTC
J: TRBJ2-1; D: TRBD2; V: TRBV11-2; size: -; CDR3: CASSLGGSSYNEQFF; DNA: TGTGCCAGCAGCTTAGGCGGGAGTTCTTACAATGAGCAGTTCTTC
J: TRBJ2-3; D: TRBD2; V: TRBV7-9; size: -; CDR3: CASSSGTSGRSSDTQYF; DNA: TGTGCCAGCAGCTCCGGGACTAGCGGGAGGAGCTCAGATACGCAGTATTTT
J: TRBJ2-2; D: TRBD2; V: TRBV9; size: -; CDR3: CASTLAESNTGELFF; DNA: TGTGCCAGCACCCTAGCGGAATCGAACACCGGGGAGCTGTTTTTT
J: TRBJ2-1; D: TRBD2; V: TRBV7-3; size: -; CDR3: CASSLLLAGYNEQFF; DNA: TGTGCCAGCAGCTTACTCCTAGCGGGGTACAATGAGCAGTTCTTC
J: TRBJ2-3; D: -; V: TRBV7-2; size: -; CDR3: CASSSGLRVTDTQYF; DNA: TGTGCCAGCAGCTCGGGACTCCGGGTCACAGATACGCAGTATTTT
J: TRBJ1-1; D: -; V: TRBV4-3; size: -; CDR3: CASSQRTTDMNTEAFF; DNA: TGCGCCAGCAGCCAAAGGACAACCGACATGAACACTGAAGCTTTCTTT
J: TRBJ2-5; D: TRBD1; V: TRBV7-9; size: once; CDR3: CSSSLSGQGWGETQYF; DNA: TGTTCCAGCAGCTTATCCGGACAGGGGTGGGGAGAGACCCAGTACTTC
J: TRBJ2-1; D: -; V: TRBV5-1; size: -; CDR3: CASSRTGSYNEQFF; DNA: TGCGCCAGCAGCCGTACGGGCTCCTACAATGAGCAGTTCTTC
J: TRBJ2-5; D: TRBD2; V: TRBV7-2; size: -; CDR3: CASSLNLGSGSLETQYF; DNA: TGTGCCAGCAGCTTAAACCTCGGTAGCGGGAGTCTGGAGACCCAGTACTTC
J: TRBJ1-5; D: -; V: TRBV12-5; size: -; CDR3: CASAEINQPQHF; DNA: TGTGCTAGTGCGGAGATCAATCAGCCCCAGCATTTT
J: TRBJ2-1; D: TRBD2; V: TRBV11-2; size: -; CDR3: CASSWIGRSSYNEQFF; DNA: TGTGCCAGCAGCTGGATCGGGAGGAGCTCCTACAATGAGCAGTTCTTC
J: TRBJ1-5; D: -; V: TRBV19; size: once; CDR3: CASSLSNQPQHF; DNA: TGTGCCAGTAGTTTAAGCAATCAGCCCCAGCATTTT
J: TRBJ2-1; D: TRBD2; V: TRBV19; size: once; CDR3: CASSIGLAIYEQFF; DNA: TGTGCCAGTAGTATAGGACTAGCGATATACGAGCAGTTCTTC
J: TRBJ1-3; D: TRBD1; V: TRBV7-6; size: once; CDR3: CASSSGQGAFGNTIYF; DNA: TGTGCCAGCAGCTCCGGACAGGGGGCTTTTGGAAACACCATATATTTT
J: TRBJ1-1; D: -; V: TRBV7-9; size: -; CDR3: CASSPSGFGNTEAFF; DNA: TGTGCCAGCAGCCCGTCAGGTTTCGGGAACACTGAAGCTTTCTTT
J: TRBJ2-1; D: TRBD2; V: TRBV4-3; size: few; CDR3: CASSQARGDLDNEQFF; DNA: TGCGCCAGCAGCCAAGCGCGGGGGGACTTAGACAATGAGCAGTTCTTC
J: TRBJ1-5; D: TRBD1; V: TRBV6-6; size: -; CDR3: CASSYSTGSQPQHF; DNA: TGTGCCAGCAGTTACTCGACAGGGTCCCAGCCCCAGCATTTT
J: TRBJ2-5; D: -; V: TRBV11-3; size: -; CDR3: CASSLVPLGRETQYF; DNA: TGTGCCAGCAGCTTAGTCCCTCTGGGGAGAGAGACCCAGTACTTC
J: TRBJ1-5; D: TRBD1; V: TRBV4-3; size: -; CDR3: CASSQGYRDRGHNQPQHF; DNA: TGCGCCAGCAGCCAGGGTTACCGGGACAGGGGGCACAATCAGCCCCAGCATTTT
J: TRBJ2-5; D: TRBD2; V: TRBV19; size: -; CDR3: CASRLAGETQYF; DNA: TGTGCCAGTAGGCTAGCGGGAGAGACCCAGTACTTC
J: TRBJ2-4; D: TRBD2; V: TRBV7-2; size: -; CDR3: CASSTMTGGHIQYF; DNA: TGTGCCAGCAGCACCATGACGGGGGGACACATTCAGTACTTC
J: TRBJ2-3; D: TRBD2; V: TRBV6-5; size: -; CDR3: CASSYSAGGGLDTQYF; DNA: TGTGCCAGCAGTTACTCAGCCGGGGGGGGGTTGGATACGCAGTATTTT
J: TRBJ1-1; D: TRBD1; V: TRBV5-6; size: -; CDR3: CASSPDGYRGAFF; DNA: TGTGCCAGCAGCCCGGATGGCTACAGGGGGGCTTTCTTT
J: TRBJ1-1; D: -; V: TRBV29-1; size: -; CDR3: CSVVPQGRGTEAFF; DNA: TGCAGCGTTGTTCCCCAGGGCCGCGGCACTGAAGCTTTCTTT
J: TRBJ2-7; D: TRBD2; V: TRBV30; size: once; CDR3: CAWSGTSGSSYEQYF; DNA: TGTGCCTGGAGTGGGACTAGCGGGAGCTCCTACGAGCAGTACTTC
J: TRBJ1-2; D: -; V: TRBV15; size: -; CDR3: CATSRDGVEGYTF; DNA: TGTGCCACCAGCAGAGATGGTGTGGAGGGCTACACCTTC
J: TRBJ2-7; D: TRBD1; V: TRBV15; size: few; CDR3: CATSRRGQGGEQYF; DNA: TGTGCCACCAGCAGGCGGGGACAGGGGGGCGAGCAGTACTTC
J: TRBJ2-3; D: -; V: TRBV9; size: few; CDR3: CASSYSMVAGHSTDTQYF; DNA: TGTGCCAGCAGCTACTCGATGGTTGCGGGCCATAGCACAGATACGCAGTATTTT
J: TRBJ2-1; D: -; V: TRBV6-5; size: -; CDR3: CASSQHDEQFF; DNA: TGTGCCAGCAGTCAACACGATGAGCAGTTCTTC
J: TRBJ1-2; D: -; V: TRBV30; size: -; CDR3: CAWSKQGVDGYAF; DNA: TGTGCCTGGAGTAAACAGGGAGTCGATGGCTACGCCTTC
J: TRBJ2-1; D: -; V: TRBV19; size: once; CDR3: CASSIIGIGRDIYNEQFF; DNA: TGTGCCAGTAGTATTATTGGTATAGGCAGGGATATATACAATGAGCAGTTCTTC
J: TRBJ2-7; D: -; V: TRBV21-1; size: -; CDR3: CASSKGNFDRVNYYEQYF; DNA: TGTGCCAGCAGCAAAGGTAACTTTGACAGGGTTAACTACTACGAGCAGTACTTC
J: TRBJ2-1; D: TRBD1; V: TRBV29-1; size: -; CDR3: CSVDWGQGYNEQFF; DNA: TGCAGCGTTGACTGGGGACAGGGATACAATGAGCAGTTCTTC
J: TRBJ1-1; D: TRBD1; V: TRBV29-1; size: -; CDR3: CSADRGSEAFF; DNA: TGCAGCGCCGACAGGGGAAGTGAAGCTTTCTTT
J: TRBJ2-7; D: -; V: TRBV6-1; size: -; CDR3: CASSELGAGSYEQYF; DNA: TGTGCCAGCAGTGAATTAGGGGCAGGTAGCTACGAGCAGTACTTC
J: TRBJ2-7; D: TRBD1; V: TRBV28; size: -; CDR3: CASSGLRGSYEQYF; DNA: TGTGCCAGCAGCGGCCTCAGGGGGTCCTACGAGCAGTACTTC
J: TRBJ1-5; D: -; V: TRBV6-1; size: -; CDR3: CASIQVSNQPQHF; DNA: TGTGCCAGCATTCAGGTGAGCAATCAGCCCCAGCATTTT
J: TRBJ1-3; D: -; V: TRBV25-1; size: -; CDR3: CASSEYFLGREPGNTIYF; DNA: TGTGCCAGCAGTGAATATTTCTTAGGGAGGGAACCTGGAAACACCATATATTTT
J: TRBJ1-1; D: TRBD1; V: TRBV19; size: -; CDR3: CASSGGQRTEAFF; DNA: TGTGCCAGTAGTGGGGGACAGAGAACTGAAGCTTTCTTT
J: TRBJ2-4; D: -; V: TRBV4-1; size: -; CDR3: CASSRWDIPLGNIQYF; DNA: TGCGCCAGCAGCCGCTGGGACATTCCCCTCGGGAACATTCAGTACTTC